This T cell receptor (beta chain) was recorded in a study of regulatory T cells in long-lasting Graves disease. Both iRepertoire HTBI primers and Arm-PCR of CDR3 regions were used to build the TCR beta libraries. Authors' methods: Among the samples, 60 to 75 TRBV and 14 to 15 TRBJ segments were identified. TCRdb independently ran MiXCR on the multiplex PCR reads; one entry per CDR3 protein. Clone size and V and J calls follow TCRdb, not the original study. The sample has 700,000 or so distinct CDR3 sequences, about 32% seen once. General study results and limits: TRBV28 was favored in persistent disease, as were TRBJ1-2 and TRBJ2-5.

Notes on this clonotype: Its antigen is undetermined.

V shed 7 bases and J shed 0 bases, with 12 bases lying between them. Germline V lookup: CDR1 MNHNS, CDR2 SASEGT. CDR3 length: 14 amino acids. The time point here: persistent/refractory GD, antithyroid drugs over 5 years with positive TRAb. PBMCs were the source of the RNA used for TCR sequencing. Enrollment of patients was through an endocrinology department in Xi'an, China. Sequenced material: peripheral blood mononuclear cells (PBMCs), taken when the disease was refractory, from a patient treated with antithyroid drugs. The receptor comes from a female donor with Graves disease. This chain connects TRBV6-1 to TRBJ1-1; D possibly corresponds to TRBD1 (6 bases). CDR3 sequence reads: CASKTGTMNTEAFF. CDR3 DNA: TGTGCCAGCAAAACCGGGACAATGAACACTGAAGCTTTCTTT.